This TCR beta chain is drawn from a study of shared clonotypes between healthy human individuals. Naivety among CD8 cells was defined by CD45RO negativity and positive CCR7 selection, thereby excluding terminally differentiated effector memory CD45RA+ cells. The data were produced by immunoSEQ multiplex PCR, yet TCRdb's version contains in-frame clones alone and is incomplete. The sample contains about 2.1 million clones, approximately 94% of which appear only once. Germline CDR1 reads SGDLS; CDR2 reads YYNGEE. The CDR3 is made up of 15 amino acids. V lost 4 bases to trimming and J lost 3 bases, with 13 bases between them.

This receptor was obtained from a man aged 18-30 years in good health. Some clones in this sample may be carry-over from other donors' samples. The sequenced sample consisted of naive CD8+ T cells from PBMCs. The chain couples TRBV9 to TRBJ1-4, with D possibly being TRBD1 (5 bases). In DNA form, the CDR3 reads TGTGCCAGCAGCCTTGAAGGGACGGCTAATGAAAAACTGTTTTTT. Amino acid sequence: CASSLEGTANEKLFF.